Sequencing of this TCR beta chain was carried out in a study of CD8+CD57+ T cells in acquired aplastic anemia. Profiles of TCR beta VDJ and CDR3 were generated from a genomic DNA template. TCRdb itself ran the reads through MiXCR, one entry per CDR3 protein. The repertoire has 62,000 or so distinct CDR3 sequences, almost 55% of them found once; the top ten carry roughly 8%. In its sample, this clonotype was seen many times. The CDR3 contains 17 residues. The J segment lost 3 bases and the V segment lost 6 bases, leaving 13 bases of the junction unmatched. The sequencing input was sorted CD4+, CD8+, or CD8+CD57+ T cells (not recorded which) from PBMCs. V gene TRBV12-3 or TRBV12-4 combines with J gene TRBJ2-3, with 9 bases that match TRBD2. This sequence originates from a human donor in good health, serving as a control. CDR3 region: CASSPHRSGSGTDTQYF. The DNA of the CDR3 is TGTGCCAGCAGCCCACATCGTAGCGGGAGCGGAACAGATACGCAGTATTTT.